This TCR beta chain comes out of a study of control samples from healthy donors and cancer patients. Profiling relied on immunoSEQ multiplex PCR, and the TCRdb table lists in-frame clones only, not all of them. The repertoire holds 250,000 to 300,000 clones, roughly four fifths seen once, with roughly 15% in the top ten. This CDR3 region has 15 residues. Germline V lookup: CDR1 SGHVS, CDR2 FNYEAQ. V gave up 5 bases and J gave up 0 bases; unmatched junction bases: 6. This clonotype was obtained from a woman aged 55-70 years with lung cancer. The V gene is TRBV7-6, the J gene TRBJ2-5; 7 bases fit TRBD1. Material for sequencing was PBMCs. The CDR3 loop is CASSPTGNYQETQYF. CDR3 DNA: TGTGCCAGCAGCCCGACAGGGAACTACCAAGAGACCCAGTACTTC.